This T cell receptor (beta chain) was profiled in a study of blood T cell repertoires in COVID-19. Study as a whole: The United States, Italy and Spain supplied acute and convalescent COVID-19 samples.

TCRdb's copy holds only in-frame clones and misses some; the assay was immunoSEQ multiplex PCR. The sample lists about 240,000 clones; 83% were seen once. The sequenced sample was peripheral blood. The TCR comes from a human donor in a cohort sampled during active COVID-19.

The CDR3 nucleotides are TGCGCCAGCAGTGAAAAGGACAGGAGTAATTCACCCCTCCACTTT. Its translation is CASSEKDRSNSPLHF. V usage is TRBV10-2 and J usage is TRBJ1-6; 7 nucleotides match TRBD1. V lost 3 bases, J lost 6 bases, and 5 bases stayed unmatched. This CDR3 is 15 amino acids long. CDR1 is WSHSY and CDR2 is SAAADI in the germline V gene.